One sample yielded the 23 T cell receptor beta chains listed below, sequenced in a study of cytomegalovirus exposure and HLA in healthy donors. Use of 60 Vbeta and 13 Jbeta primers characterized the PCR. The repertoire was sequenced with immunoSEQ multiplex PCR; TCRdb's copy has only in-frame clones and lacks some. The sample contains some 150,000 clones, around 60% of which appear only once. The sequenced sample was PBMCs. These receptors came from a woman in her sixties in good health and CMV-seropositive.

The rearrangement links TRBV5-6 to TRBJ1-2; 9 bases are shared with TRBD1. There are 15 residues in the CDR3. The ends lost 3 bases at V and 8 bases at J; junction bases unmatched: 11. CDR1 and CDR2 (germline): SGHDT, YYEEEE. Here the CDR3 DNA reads TGTGCCAGCAGCTCCGGGACAGGGAAAGTTCACGGCTACACCTTC. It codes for CASSSGTGKVHGYTF.

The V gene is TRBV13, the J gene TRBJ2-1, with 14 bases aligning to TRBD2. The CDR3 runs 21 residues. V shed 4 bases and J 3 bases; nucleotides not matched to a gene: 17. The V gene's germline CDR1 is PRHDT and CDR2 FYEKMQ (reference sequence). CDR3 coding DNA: TGTGCCAGCAGCTCTTCCCTACCCGGGACTAGCGGGAGAGGGGGCTACAATGAGCAGTTCTTC. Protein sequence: CASSSSLPGTSGRGGYNEQFF.

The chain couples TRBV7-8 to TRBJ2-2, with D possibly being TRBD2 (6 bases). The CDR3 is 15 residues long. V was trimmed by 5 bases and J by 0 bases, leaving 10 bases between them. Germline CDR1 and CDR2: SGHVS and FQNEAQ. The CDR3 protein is CASSALAPNTGELFF. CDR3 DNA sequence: TGTGCCAGCAGCGCCCTAGCGCCGAACACCGGGGAGCTGTTTTTT.

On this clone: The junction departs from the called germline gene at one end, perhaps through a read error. This CDR3 reads CSSSLGRGGYTF. CDR3 coding DNA: TGTTCCAGCAGCTTAGGCAGGGGTGGCTACACCTTC. J is TRBJ1-2 and V is TRBV7-9; D is possibly TRBD1 (6 bases). The CDR3 contains 12 residues. Germline CDR1 SEHNR, CDR2 FQNEAQ (reference sequence).

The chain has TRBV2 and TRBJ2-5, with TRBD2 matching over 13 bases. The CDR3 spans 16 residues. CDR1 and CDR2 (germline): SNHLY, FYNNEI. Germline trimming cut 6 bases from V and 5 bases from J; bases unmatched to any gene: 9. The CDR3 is CASRWGLAGRGETQYF. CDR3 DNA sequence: TGTGCCAGCAGGTGGGGACTAGCGGGAAGAGGGGAGACCCAGTACTTC.

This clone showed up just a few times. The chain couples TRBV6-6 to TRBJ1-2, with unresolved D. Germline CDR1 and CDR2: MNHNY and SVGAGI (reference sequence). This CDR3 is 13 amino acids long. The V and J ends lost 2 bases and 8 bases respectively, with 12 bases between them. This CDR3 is CASSYTGEEGYTF. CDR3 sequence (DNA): TGTGCCAGCAGTTACACTGGGGAGGAGGGCTACACCTTC.

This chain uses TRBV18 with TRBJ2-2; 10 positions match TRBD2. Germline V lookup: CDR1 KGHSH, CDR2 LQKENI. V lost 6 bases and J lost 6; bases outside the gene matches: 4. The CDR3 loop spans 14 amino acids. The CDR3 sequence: CASSTGTSAGELFF. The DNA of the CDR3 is TGTGCCAGCTCTACCGGGACTAGCGCCGGGGAGCTGTTTTTT.

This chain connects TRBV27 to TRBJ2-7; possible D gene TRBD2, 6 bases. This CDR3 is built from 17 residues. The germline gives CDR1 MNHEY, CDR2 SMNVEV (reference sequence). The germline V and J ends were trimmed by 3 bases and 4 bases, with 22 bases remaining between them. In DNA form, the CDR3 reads TGTGCCAGCAGTTTCCGTGGGACTGGACTTACTGGGTACGAGCAGTACTTC. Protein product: CASSFRGTGLTGYEQYF.

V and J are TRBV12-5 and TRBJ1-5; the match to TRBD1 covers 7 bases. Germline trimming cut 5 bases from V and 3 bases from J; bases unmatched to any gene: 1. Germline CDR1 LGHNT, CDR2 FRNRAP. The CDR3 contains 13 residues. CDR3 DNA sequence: TGTGCTAGTGGTCAGGGGGACAATCAGCCCCAGCATTTT. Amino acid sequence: CASGQGDNQPQHF. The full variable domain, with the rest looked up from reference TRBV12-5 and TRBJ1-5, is DARVTQTPRHKVTEMGQEVTMRCQPILGHNTVFWYRQTMMQGLELLAYFRNRAPLDDSGMPKDRFSAEMPDATLATLKIQPSEPRDSAVYFCASGQGDNQPQHFGDGTRLSIL.

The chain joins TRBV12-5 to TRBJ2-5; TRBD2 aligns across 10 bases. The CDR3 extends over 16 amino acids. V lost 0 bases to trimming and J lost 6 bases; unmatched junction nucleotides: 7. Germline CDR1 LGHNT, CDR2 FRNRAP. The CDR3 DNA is TGTGCTAGTGGTTTGGTACCAGCGGGAGGGCCCAAGACCCAGTACTTC. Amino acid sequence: CASGLVPAGGPKTQYF. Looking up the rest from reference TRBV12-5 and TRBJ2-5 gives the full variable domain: DARVTQTPRHKVTEMGQEVTMRCQPILGHNTVFWYRQTMMQGLELLAYFRNRAPLDDSGMPKDRFSAEMPDATLATLKIQPSEPRDSAVYFCASGLVPAGGPKTQYFGPGTRLLVL.

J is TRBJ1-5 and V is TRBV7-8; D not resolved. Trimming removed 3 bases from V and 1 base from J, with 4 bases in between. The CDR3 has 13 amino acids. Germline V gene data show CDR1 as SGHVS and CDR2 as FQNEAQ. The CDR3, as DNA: TGTGCCAGCAGCTTCCGGAGCAATCAGCCCCAGCATTTT. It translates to CASSFRSNQPQHF. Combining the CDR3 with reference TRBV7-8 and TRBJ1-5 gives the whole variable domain GAGVSQSPRYKVAKRGQDVALRCDPISGHVSLFWYQQALGQGPEFLTYFQNEAQLDKSGLPSDRFFAERPEGSVSTLKIQRTQQEDSAVYLCASSFRSNQPQHFGDGTRLSIL.

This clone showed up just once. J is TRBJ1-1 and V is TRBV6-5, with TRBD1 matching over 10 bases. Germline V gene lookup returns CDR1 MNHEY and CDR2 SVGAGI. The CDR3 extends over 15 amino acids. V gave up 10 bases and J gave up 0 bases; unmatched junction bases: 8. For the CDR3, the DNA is TGTGCCACTTCGACAGGGGGCGGGTTGAACACTGAAGCTTTCTTT. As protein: CATSTGGGLNTEAFF.

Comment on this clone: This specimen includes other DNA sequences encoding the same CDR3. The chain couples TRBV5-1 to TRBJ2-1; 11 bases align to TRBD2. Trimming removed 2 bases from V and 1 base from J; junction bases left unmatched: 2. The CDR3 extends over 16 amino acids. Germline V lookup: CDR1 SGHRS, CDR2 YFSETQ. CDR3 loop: CASSLIAGGSYNEQFF. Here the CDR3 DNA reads TGCGCCAGCAGCTTAATAGCGGGAGGGTCCTACAATGAGCAGTTCTTC.

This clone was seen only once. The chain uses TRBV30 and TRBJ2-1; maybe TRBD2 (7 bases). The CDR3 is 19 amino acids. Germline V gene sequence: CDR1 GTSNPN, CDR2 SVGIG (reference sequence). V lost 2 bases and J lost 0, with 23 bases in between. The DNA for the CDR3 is TGTGCCTGGAGTACTGGACGGGGGGCTGTGGACCTCTCCTACAATGAGCAGTTCTTC. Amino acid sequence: CAWSTGRGAVDLSYNEQFF.

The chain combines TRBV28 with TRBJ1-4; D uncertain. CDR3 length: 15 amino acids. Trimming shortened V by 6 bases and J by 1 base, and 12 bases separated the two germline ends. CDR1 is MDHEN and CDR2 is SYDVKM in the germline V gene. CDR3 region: CASSAYSGTNEKLFF. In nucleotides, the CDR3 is TGTGCCAGCAGCGCCTATTCAGGAACTAATGAAAAACTGTTTTTT.

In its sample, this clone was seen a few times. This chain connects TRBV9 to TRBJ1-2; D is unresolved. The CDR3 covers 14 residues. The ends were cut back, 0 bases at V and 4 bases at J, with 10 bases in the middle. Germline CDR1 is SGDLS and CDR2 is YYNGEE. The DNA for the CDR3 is TGTGCCAGCAGCGTAGCCGGGGAGGGCTATGGCTACACCTTC. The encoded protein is CASSVAGEGYGYTF.

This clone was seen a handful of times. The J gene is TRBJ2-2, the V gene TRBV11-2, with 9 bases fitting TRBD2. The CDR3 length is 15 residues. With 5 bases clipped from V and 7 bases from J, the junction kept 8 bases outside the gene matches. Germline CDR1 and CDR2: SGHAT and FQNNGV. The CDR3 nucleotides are TGTGCCAGCAGCCCTCTAGCGGGAAGAAGCGGGGAGCTGTTTTTT. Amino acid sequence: CASSPLAGRSGELFF.

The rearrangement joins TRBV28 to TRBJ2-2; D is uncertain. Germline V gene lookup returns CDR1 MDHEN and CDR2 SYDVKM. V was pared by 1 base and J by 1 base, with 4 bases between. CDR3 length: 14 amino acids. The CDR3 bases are TGTGCCAGCAGTTTATATCAGAACACCGGGGAGCTGTTTTTT. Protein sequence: CASSLYQNTGELFF. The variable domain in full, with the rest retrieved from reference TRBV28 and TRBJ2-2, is DVKVTQSSRYLVKRTGEKVFLECVQDMDHENMFWYRQDPGLGLRLIYFSYDVKMKEKGDIPEGYSVSREKKERFSLILESASTNQTSMYLCASSLYQNTGELFFGEGSRLTVL.

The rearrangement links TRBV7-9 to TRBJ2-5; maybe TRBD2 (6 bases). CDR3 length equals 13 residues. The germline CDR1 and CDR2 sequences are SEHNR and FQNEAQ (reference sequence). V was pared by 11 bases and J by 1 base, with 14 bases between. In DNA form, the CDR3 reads TGTGCCTCTCGGCGGGGCTCCCAAGAGACCCAGTACTTC. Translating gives CASRRGSQETQYF.

CDR3 residues: CASSETSRSTDTQYF. CDR3 coding DNA: TGTGCCAGCAGCGAGACTAGCCGGAGCACAGATACGCAGTATTTT. The gene calls are TRBV5-4 and TRBJ2-3; TRBD2 agrees at 7 bases. The length of the CDR3 is 15 residues. With 4 bases clipped from V and 0 bases from J, the junction kept 5 bases outside the gene matches. Germline CDR1 SGHNT, CDR2 YYREEE (reference sequence).

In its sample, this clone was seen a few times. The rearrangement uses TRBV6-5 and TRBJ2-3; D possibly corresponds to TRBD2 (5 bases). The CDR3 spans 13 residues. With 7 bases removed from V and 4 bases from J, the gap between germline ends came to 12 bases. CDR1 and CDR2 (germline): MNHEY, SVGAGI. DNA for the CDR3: TGTGCCAGCAACTCCCCCGGGGCAGATACGCAGTATTTT. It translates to CASNSPGADTQYF.

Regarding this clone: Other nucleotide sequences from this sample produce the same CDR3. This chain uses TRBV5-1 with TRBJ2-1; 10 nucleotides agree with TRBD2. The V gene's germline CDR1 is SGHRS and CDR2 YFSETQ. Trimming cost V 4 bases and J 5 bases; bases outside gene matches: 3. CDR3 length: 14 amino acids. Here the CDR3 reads CASSRTSGDNEQFF. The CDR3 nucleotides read TGCGCCAGCAGCCGGACTAGCGGTGACAATGAGCAGTTCTTC.

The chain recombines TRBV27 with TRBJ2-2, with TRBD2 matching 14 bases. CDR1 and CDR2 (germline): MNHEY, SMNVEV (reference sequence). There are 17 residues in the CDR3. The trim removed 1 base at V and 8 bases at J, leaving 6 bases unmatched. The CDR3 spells CASSLYRLAGGLGELFF. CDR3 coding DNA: TGTGCCAGCAGTTTATACAGACTAGCGGGAGGGCTTGGGGAGCTGTTTTTT.